Listed below are T cell receptor beta chains from one sample, sequenced in a study of T-cell reconstitution after alpha-beta-depleted transplantation in children. A single record per CDR3 protein comes from TCRdb applying MiXCR to the PCR reads. Found here are tens of thousands of distinct CDR3 sequences, around a tenth of them singletons; the top ten hold roughly 28%. Sequenced here: PBMCs, mostly from graft donor cells, sampled 60 days after TCRalphabeta/CD19-depleted stem cell transplant. All receptors come from a male patient aged 2 to 10 who had a stem cell transplant for chronic granulomatous disease, so the T cells may come from the graft donor. The CDR3 runs from the conserved cysteine through the conserved F or W. D genes are given only for firm matches.

CDR3 protein: CSARLGANYGYTF
D gene: -
J gene: TRBJ1-2
V gene: TRBV20-1

CDR3 protein: CSARRRDNTDTQYF
D gene: -
J gene: TRBJ2-3
V gene: TRBV20-1

CDR3 protein: CASSTRTGGGIPLSTDTQYF
D gene: TRBD1
J gene: TRBJ2-3
V gene: TRBV7-3

CDR3 protein: CASREGTQGPETQYF
D gene: -
J gene: TRBJ2-5
V gene: TRBV19

CDR3 protein: CASSSFRGWDQETQYF
D gene: -
J gene: TRBJ2-5
V gene: TRBV5-6

CDR3 protein: CASSLVGTNYSPLHF
D gene: -
J gene: TRBJ1-6
V gene: TRBV7-8

CDR3 protein: CASSPGQGALDTQYF
D gene: TRBD1
J gene: TRBJ2-3
V gene: TRBV5-1

CDR3 protein: CASSPQGGLYNSPLHF
D gene: -
J gene: TRBJ1-6
V gene: TRBV7-2

CDR3 protein: CSAQKGAGELFF
D gene: -
J gene: TRBJ2-2
V gene: TRBV29-1

CDR3 protein: CASSSLRAFF
D gene: -
J gene: TRBJ1-1
V gene: TRBV12-3/TRBV12-4

CDR3 protein: CSASDRVLSEQFF
D gene: TRBD1
J gene: TRBJ2-1
V gene: TRBV20-1

CDR3 protein: CASSLTIPPYEQFF
D gene: -
J gene: TRBJ2-1
V gene: TRBV27

CDR3 protein: CASSERTVISNQPQHF
D gene: -
J gene: TRBJ1-5
V gene: TRBV10-2

CDR3 protein: CASSLSLGTSGSLGETQYF
D gene: TRBD2
J gene: TRBJ2-5
V gene: TRBV5-1

CDR3 protein: CASSLEWDEPDTQYF
D gene: -
J gene: TRBJ2-3
V gene: TRBV7-9

CDR3 protein: CASSSQIPIAGGRGELFF
D gene: TRBD2
J gene: TRBJ2-2
V gene: TRBV14

CDR3 protein: CASSLGPAINEQFF
D gene: -
J gene: TRBJ2-1
V gene: TRBV28

CDR3 protein: CASRRSSGSSYNEQFF
D gene: TRBD2
J gene: TRBJ2-1
V gene: TRBV5-1

CDR3 protein: CASSDLGANQPQHF
D gene: -
J gene: TRBJ1-5
V gene: TRBV25-1

CDR3 protein: CSAADRGGNYGYTF
D gene: TRBD1
J gene: TRBJ1-2
V gene: TRBV20-1

CDR3 protein: CSARDLQGSYGYTF
D gene: TRBD1
J gene: TRBJ1-2
V gene: TRBV20-1

CDR3 protein: CASSELAGGLYEQYF
D gene: TRBD2
J gene: TRBJ2-7
V gene: TRBV14

CDR3 protein: CSAIQGVGQYF
D gene: -
J gene: TRBJ2-7
V gene: TRBV20-1

CDR3 protein: CASSLWTGGSYNEQFF
D gene: TRBD1
J gene: TRBJ2-1
V gene: TRBV28

CDR3 protein: CASSLALGIARHQETQYF
D gene: -
J gene: TRBJ2-5
V gene: TRBV11-1

CDR3 protein: CASSQDALQALNEKLFF
D gene: -
J gene: TRBJ1-4
V gene: TRBV4-2

CDR3 protein: CASSFRDARGAGTGELFF
D gene: TRBD2
J gene: TRBJ2-2
V gene: TRBV5-4

CDR3 protein: CASSLNNEQFF
D gene: -
J gene: TRBJ2-1
V gene: TRBV7-6

CDR3 protein: CASGTLRTGQETQYF
D gene: TRBD1
J gene: TRBJ2-5
V gene: TRBV28

CDR3 protein: CASSYAGNEQFF
D gene: -
J gene: TRBJ2-1
V gene: TRBV6-2/TRBV6-3

CDR3 protein: CASSSSRETQYF
D gene: -
J gene: TRBJ2-5
V gene: TRBV7-7

CDR3 protein: CASSPTTNTGELVF
D gene: -
J gene: TRBJ2-2
V gene: TRBV11-2

CDR3 protein: CSAISGSWTDTQYF
D gene: TRBD2
J gene: TRBJ2-3
V gene: TRBV20-1

CDR3 protein: CASSYYEGGEQYF
D gene: -
J gene: TRBJ2-7
V gene: TRBV7-9

CDR3 protein: CATSRDRVQGGEKLFF
D gene: -
J gene: TRBJ1-4
V gene: TRBV15

CDR3 protein: CASSTQGGPNVLTF
D gene: -
J gene: TRBJ2-6
V gene: TRBV12-3/TRBV12-4

CDR3 protein: CSARDWETQYF
D gene: -
J gene: TRBJ2-5
V gene: TRBV20-1

CDR3 protein: CASSPDRGLGYTF
D gene: TRBD1
J gene: TRBJ1-2
V gene: TRBV4-2

CDR3 protein: CASSTTSGRGYEQFF
D gene: TRBD2
J gene: TRBJ2-1
V gene: TRBV7-8

CDR3 protein: CASSVTDRAYEQYF
D gene: TRBD1
J gene: TRBJ2-7
V gene: TRBV9

CDR3 protein: CSARDSGQVYEQYF
D gene: -
J gene: TRBJ2-7
V gene: TRBV20-1

CDR3 protein: CSSNQGLPNEKLFF
D gene: -
J gene: TRBJ1-4
V gene: TRBV20-1

CDR3 protein: CSARSGARMYSYNEQFF
D gene: -
J gene: TRBJ2-1
V gene: TRBV20-1

CDR3 protein: CATQVGSNEQFF
D gene: -
J gene: TRBJ2-1
V gene: TRBV13